This entry lists 15 T cell receptor beta chains sequenced from one sample in a study of cytomegalovirus exposure and HLA in healthy donors. Primers included in the PCR were 60 Vbeta and 13 Jbeta primers. Produced via immunoSEQ multiplex PCR; TCRdb's table is partial and in-frame only. There are 100,000 to 150,000 clones in the sample, with about 1.7% held by the top ten. The sequenced material came from PBMCs. The receptor source for this set is a young man in good health and CMV-seronegative.

V is TRBV7-6 and J is TRBJ1-2, with D possibly being TRBD1 (6 bases). CDR1 SGHVS and CDR2 FNYEAQ come from the germline V gene. V gave up 0 bases and J gave up 5 bases, with 7 bases separating them. This CDR3 is built from 13 residues. The CDR3 DNA is TGTGCCAGCAGCTTAGCACAGGGTTATGGCTACACCTTC. Amino acids: CASSLAQGYGYTF.

V is TRBV6-1 and J is TRBJ2-7; TRBD2 might be the D (5 bases). The CDR3 has 12 residues. V was clipped by 8 bases and J by 0 bases, with 8 bases between them. CDR1 is MNHNS and CDR2 is SASEGT in the germline V gene. The CDR3: CASYGSSYEQYF. For the CDR3, the DNA is TGTGCCAGCTATGGGAGCTCCTACGAGCAGTACTTC.

The V and J genes are TRBV12-2 and TRBJ1-3; the table's D call of TRBD1 was not tested on the DNA. TRBV12-2 is listed as a pseudogene. The CDR3 is made up of 18 amino acids. CDR3 DNA: TGTGCAAGTCGCCCAGGTAACAGGGGGCTGCTACCTGGAAACACCATATATTTT. Amino acid sequence: CASRPGNRGLLPGNTIYF.

The chain couples TRBV6-5 to TRBJ2-3; 8 nucleotides match TRBD2. V shed 5 bases and J 1 base; nucleotides not matched to a gene: 2. This CDR3 has 14 amino acids. Per germline, CDR1 MNHEY and CDR2 SVGAGI. For the CDR3, the DNA is TGTGCCAGCAGTAAGCGGGGGCGCACAGATACGCAGTATTTT. Translated: CASSKRGRTDTQYF.

The V gene is TRBV5-4, the J gene TRBJ2-5; D not certain. V lost 0 bases and J 2 bases, leaving 8 bases between the germline ends. The CDR3 sequence is 14 residues long. Germline V gives CDR1 SGHNT, CDR2 YYREEE (reference sequence). The CDR3 sequence is CASSLVQAQETQYF. The DNA of the CDR3 is TGTGCCAGCAGCTTGGTGCAGGCTCAAGAGACCCAGTACTTC.

The genes are TRBV9 and TRBJ1-5; D is possibly TRBD1 (6 bases). V lost 3 bases, J lost 6 bases, and 16 bases lay in between. This CDR3 is 15 amino acids long. The germline CDR1 and CDR2 sequences are SGDLS and YYNGEE. This CDR3 reads CASSALTGIGQPQHF. Written as DNA, the CDR3 is TGTGCCAGCAGCGCCCTTACAGGGATCGGTCAGCCCCAGCATTTT. Looking up the rest from reference TRBV9 and TRBJ1-5 gives the full variable domain: DSGVTQTPKHLITATGQRVTLRCSPRSGDLSVYWYQQSLDQGLQFLIQYYNGEERAKGNILERFSAQQFPDLHSELNLSSLELGDSALYFCASSALTGIGQPQHFGDGTRLSIL.

The chain employs TRBV9 and TRBJ2-5; 9 bases match TRBD1. The J call may be mistaken, given a closer DNA end match to TRBJ2-7. This CDR3 comprises 16 residues. The germline V gene encodes CDR1 SGDLS and CDR2 YYNGEE. Here the CDR3 DNA reads TGTGCCAGCAGCCTCTCTCGGGACAGGGAAATCCACGAGCAGTACTTC. Encoded protein: CASSLSRDREIHEQYF.

The gene calls are TRBV5-8 and TRBJ1-5; D is ambiguous. Germline V lookup: CDR1 SGHTS, CDR2 YDEGEE. The ends were cut back, 1 base at V and 2 bases at J, with 4 bases in the middle. The CDR3 contains 13 residues. The CDR3 sequence: CASSLTGNQPQHF. CDR3 in DNA: TGTGCCAGCAGCTTGACTGGCAATCAGCCCCAGCATTTT.

The chain joins TRBV4-3 to TRBJ2-5; TRBD1 might be the D (6 bases). CDR3 size: 16 residues. The germline V gene encodes CDR1 LGHNA and CDR2 YSLEER. Trimming left V 1 base short and J 4 bases short, with 16 bases between. The CDR3 reads CASSQGARGEGETQYF. The CDR3 coding sequence is TGCGCCAGCAGCCAAGGAGCCAGGGGCGAGGGAGAGACCCAGTACTTC.

A note on this clone: The same CDR3 can be traced to other DNA sequences in this sample. The chain carries TRBV11-3 and TRBJ2-2; 7 bases agree with TRBD2. The length of the CDR3 is 15 residues. CDR1 is SGHNT, CDR2 YENEEA, per germline. After removal of 3 bases from V and 1 base from J, the junction contained 2 bases not matched to a gene. The CDR3 DNA reads as TGTGCCAGCAGCTTGGGCGGGAGGAACACCGGGGAGCTGTTTTTT. Translating it yields CASSLGGRNTGELFF.

The chain is built from TRBV27 and TRBJ1-5, with unresolved D. Trimming removed 1 base at V and 2 bases at J, with 9 bases between. CDR3 size: 15 residues. Germline V CDR1 and CDR2: MNHEY, SMNVEV (reference sequence). The CDR3 sequence is CASSLLYRRNQPQHF. The CDR3 region has the DNA TGTGCCAGCAGTTTATTATACAGACGCAATCAGCCCCAGCATTTT.

The chain has TRBV4-3 and TRBJ2-5; tentatively, D is TRBD2 (5 bases). Germline V gene lookup returns CDR1 LGHNA and CDR2 YSLEER. V was pared by 0 bases and J by 7 bases, with 6 bases between. The CDR3 spans 12 residues. CDR3 region: CASSQDGGTQYF. As DNA, the CDR3 is TGCGCCAGCAGCCAAGATGGAGGGACCCAGTACTTC.

The rearrangement joins TRBV5-4 to TRBJ1-6; 9 positions agree with TRBD1. Germline V gene lookup returns CDR1 SGHNT and CDR2 YYREEE (reference sequence). After removal of 0 bases from V and 8 bases from J, the junction contained 3 bases not matched to a gene. The CDR3 spans 15 residues. The CDR3 DNA reads as TGTGCCAGCAGCTTGGCCCGGGACAGGGATTCACCCCTCCACTTT. Its protein product is CASSLARDRDSPLHF.

The chain uses TRBV5-1 and TRBJ2-3, with 11 bases aligning to TRBD2. Per the germline V gene, CDR1 is SGHRS and CDR2 is YFSETQ. Losses at the gene ends were 4 bases for V and 2 bases for J; bases not matched to a gene: 9. The CDR3 length is 17 residues. CDR3 loop: CASSLEGTSGATDTQYF. CDR3 DNA sequence: TGCGCCAGCAGCCTGGAAGGGACTAGCGGCGCCACAGATACGCAGTATTTT.

The chain links TRBV4-3 to TRBJ2-2, with 9 bases that match TRBD1. Germline trimming cut 1 base from V and 6 bases from J; bases unmatched to any gene: 0. Germline V gene data show CDR1 as LGHNA and CDR2 as YSLEER. The CDR3 loop spans 14 amino acids. The CDR3 protein is CASSQGTGAGELFF. The CDR3 nucleotides read TGCGCCAGCAGCCAAGGGACAGGGGCCGGGGAGCTGTTTTTT.